Shown below are 12 T cell receptor beta chains from a single sample sequenced in a study of identical twins. Each CDR3 protein gets one entry after TCRdb re-called the 5' RACE reads with MiXCR. The data contain approximately 550,000 distinct CDR3 sequences, under 25% of them singletons. In addition, the sample was reused for a study of yellow fever vaccine responses in identical twins.

The sample taken for sequencing was CD4+ T cells sorted from blood. These TCRs come from a woman aged 18-35 years in good health.

The CDR3 DNA follows: TGTGCCAGCAGTCCACAGGGAATCTCCCGATACGAGCAGTACTTC. Protein: CASSPQGISRYEQYF. V gene TRBV6-1 combines with J gene TRBJ2-7, with a weak D call TRBD1 (6 bases). Trimming left V 5 bases short and J 4 bases short, with 18 bases between. The germline CDR1 and CDR2 sequences are MNHNS and SASEGT. This CDR3 region has 15 residues.

In this sample, this clonotype turned up many times. The chain joins TRBV5-1 to TRBJ2-1; the D gene is possibly TRBD2 (6 bases). Trimming cost V 4 bases and J 11 bases, with 22 bases left between them. CDR1 is SGHRS and CDR2 is YFSETQ in the germline V gene. The CDR3 is 15 amino acids. CDR3 nucleotides: TGCGCCAGCAGCCCGTACGGGACTCCTGATACACAGCAGTTCTTC. Amino acids: CASSPYGTPDTQQFF.

In DNA, the CDR3 is TGTGCCAGCAGCCCTGGGCCTAACAATGAGCAGTTCTTC. It is translated as CASSPGPNNEQFF. The V call is TRBV6-1, the J call TRBJ2-1; D gene ambiguous. The V end lost 6 bases, the J end lost 5 bases, and 11 bases lay between the germline ends. This CDR3 has 13 amino acids. Germline CDR1 and CDR2: MNHNS and SASEGT.

This clonotype appeared a few times. The chain joins TRBV20-1 to TRBJ1-2, with D unclear. Germline CDR1 and CDR2: DFQATT and SNEGSKA (reference sequence). Trimming removed 1 base at V and 4 bases at J, with 10 bases between. The CDR3 totals 13 residues. CDR3: CSARGEEFYGYTF. DNA of the CDR3: TGCAGTGCTAGAGGGGAGGAGTTCTATGGCTACACCTTC.

The gene calls are TRBV5-1 and TRBJ2-7; D possibly uses TRBD1 or TRBD2 (5 bases each). Germline assignment: CDR1 SGHRS and CDR2 YFSETQ. Trimming shortened V by 4 bases and J by 2 bases, and 16 bases separated the two germline ends. The CDR3 loop spans 15 amino acids. CDR3 coding DNA: TGCGCCAGCAGCCCCGGTGTCGGGGCTGCCTACGAGCAGTACGTC. This sequence encodes CASSPGVGAAYEQYV.

The chain links TRBV20-1 to TRBJ2-1; the D gene is possibly TRBD2 (6 bases). Germline V gene sequence: CDR1 DFQATT, CDR2 SNEGSKA (reference sequence). With 0 bases removed from V and 5 bases from J, the gap between germline ends came to 8 bases. The length of the CDR3 is 13 residues. CDR3 sequence reads: CSARDGTDNEQFF. In DNA, the CDR3 is TGCAGTGCTAGAGATGGGACTGACAATGAGCAGTTCTTC.

The gene calls are TRBV6-1 and TRBJ2-7, with TRBD2 matching 7 bases. CDR3 length: 15 amino acids. After removal of 2 bases from V and 4 bases from J, the junction contained 8 bases not matched to a gene. Germline CDR1 and CDR2: MNHNS and SASEGT. The DNA for the CDR3 is TGTGCCAGCAGTGAACCGCGACTAGCAACTTACGAGCAGTACTTC. Protein product: CASSEPRLATYEQYF.

V is TRBV10-3 and J is TRBJ2-7; 13 nucleotides agree with TRBD2. In germline, CDR1 is ENHRY, CDR2 SYGVKD. The CDR3 is made up of 15 amino acids. The trim removed 4 bases at V and 2 bases at J, leaving 2 bases unmatched. The CDR3, as DNA: TGTGCCATCAGTGGACTAGCGGGAGGAGCCTACGAGCAGTACTTC. Protein sequence: CAISGLAGGAYEQYF.

On this clonotype itself: The junction does not match germline at one end; this may be a read error. The V gene is TRBV5-1, the J gene TRBJ2-3, with D possibly TRBD1 on 5 matching bases. CDR1 is SGHRS and CDR2 is YFSETQ in the germline V gene. There are 14 residues in the CDR3. The CDR3 bases are TGTGCCAGCAGCTTAGCAGGGTACACAGATACGCAGTATTTT. Protein product: CASSLAGYTDTQYF.

V is TRBV6-1 and J is TRBJ1-4, with TRBD1 identical over 7 bases. The junction had 8 bases not matched to a gene; V was cut back by 3 bases and J by 4 bases. Germline CDR1 and CDR2: MNHNS and SASEGT. The CDR3 totals 16 residues. CDR3 sequence reads: CASSDPPGQYNEKLFF. The DNA for the CDR3 is TGTGCCAGCAGTGACCCACCGGGACAGTATAATGAAAAACTGTTTTTT.

DNA of the CDR3: TGTGCCAGCTCTTGGGGACTAGCGGGGAGCTCCTACAATGAGCAGTTCTTC. Translated: CASSWGLAGSSYNEQFF. J is TRBJ2-1 and V is TRBV5-6, with TRBD2 identical over 13 bases. This CDR3 is built from 17 residues. V was pared by 7 bases and J by 0 bases, with 7 bases of the junction left unmatched. Germline lookup yields CDR1 SGHDT and CDR2 YYEEEE. Based on the CDR3 plus reference TRBV5-6 and TRBJ2-1, the full variable domain is DAGVTQSPTHLIKTRGQQVTLRCSPKSGHDTVSWYQQALGQGPQFIFQYYEEEERQRGNFPDRFSGHQFPNYSSELNVNALLLGDSALYLCASSWGLAGSSYNEQFFGPGTRLTVL.

This clonotype has a handful of counts. The rearrangement links TRBV5-1 to TRBJ2-7; 13 nucleotides align to TRBD2. This CDR3 has 15 amino acids. The V segment lost 4 bases and the J segment 5 bases; nucleotides outside the gene matches: 6. The germline V gene encodes CDR1 SGHRS and CDR2 YFSETQ. The CDR3 DNA is TGCGCCAGCAGCATCGGGACTAGCGGGAACGACGAGCAGTACTTC. It translates to CASSIGTSGNDEQYF.